This entry features one T cell receptor (beta chain) sequence. Its antigen is unidentified. This record belongs to a study of cytomegalovirus exposure and HLA in healthy donors. Broader study findings: One later analysis reportedly identified an Asian-associated ancestry cluster that showed fewer N-insertions than the roughly 600-donor mean.

This CDR3 has 15 residues. Germline loops: CDR1 KGHSH, CDR2 LQKENI. With 4 bases clipped from V and 6 bases from J, the junction kept 10 bases outside the gene matches. 13 Jbeta primers and 60 Vbeta primers were used for the PCR. Assay: immunoSEQ multiplex PCR; the TCRdb copy retains only in-frame clones and omits some. This repertoire shows fewer than 200,000 clones, 80% to 90% found once; its top ten account for about 2%. This sequence originates from a man aged 18-30 years in good health and CMV-seropositive. The chain uses TRBV18 and TRBJ2-7; 9 nucleotides align to TRBD1. Source material: PBMCs. The CDR3 is CASSRTGTGSREQYF. The CDR3 DNA sequence: TGTGCCAGCTCACGAACCGGGACAGGGTCTCGCGAGCAGTACTTC.